These 16 T cell receptor beta chains came from one sample sequenced in a study of shared clonotypes between healthy human individuals. The naive CD8 population came from CD45RO-negative cells selected for CCR7, without terminally differentiated effector memory CD45RA+ cells. Sequenced by immunoSEQ multiplex PCR; TCRdb stores in-frame clones only, minus some. The sample shows about 2.1 million clones, roughly 93% of them seen only once. Sequences were obtained from naive CD8+ T cells from PBMCs. The source of these receptors is a man between 18 and 29 years old in good health. Some clones in this sample may be carry-over from other donors' samples.

The rearrangement uses TRBV6-1 and TRBJ2-1; no clear D gene. Trimming pared 4 bases from V and 1 base from J, leaving 8 bases between. This CDR3 has 14 residues. Germline loops: CDR1 MNHNS, CDR2 SASEGT. For the CDR3, the DNA is TGTGCCAGCAGTGGTGCATTTTCCTACAATGAGCAGTTCTTC. As protein: CASSGAFSYNEQFF.

The chain uses TRBV28 and TRBJ2-5; 8 positions agree with TRBD2. The CDR3 is 13 amino acids. Germline trimming cut 5 bases from V and 6 bases from J; bases unmatched to any gene: 5. Germline V gene sequence: CDR1 MDHEN, CDR2 SYDVKM. The DNA of the CDR3 is TGTGCCAGCAGTCAGCGGGAGAGACAGACCCAGTACTTC. This encodes CASSQRERQTQYF.

The chain links TRBV7-9 to TRBJ2-5; D not resolved. Germline V gene sequence: CDR1 SEHNR, CDR2 FQNEAQ (reference sequence). V was pared by 6 bases and J by 2 bases, with 16 bases between. The CDR3 is 15 residues long. Written as DNA, the CDR3 is TGTGCCAGCAGTCCGAATGCCTACACACAAGAGACCCAGTACTTC. This sequence encodes CASSPNAYTQETQYF.

The CDR3 here is CAGVSLVAEGLYYEQYF. In DNA, the CDR3 is TGTGCCGGAGTCTCTCTAGTGGCGGAGGGCCTCTACTACGAGCAGTACTTC. The chain joins TRBV6-4 to TRBJ2-7, with D perhaps TRBD2 (6 bases). Germline CDR1 MRHNA, CDR2 SNTAGT. Trimming took off 11 bases at V and 3 bases at J, with 29 bases between the two ends. The CDR3 totals 17 residues.

The J gene is TRBJ2-1, the V gene TRBV10-3; 9 nucleotides align to TRBD2. In germline, CDR1 is ENHRY, CDR2 SYGVKD. The CDR3 contains 16 residues. Losses at the gene ends were 0 bases for V and 4 bases for J; bases not matched to a gene: 4. CDR3 protein: CAISESALAGYNEQFF. CDR3 bases: TGTGCCATCAGTGAGTCGGCGCTAGCGGGGTACAATGAGCAGTTCTTC.

J is TRBJ1-3 and V is TRBV5-4, with D unresolved. The V gene lost 2 bases and the J gene lost 0 bases, with 9 bases spanning the gap. CDR1 is SGHNT and CDR2 is YYREEE in the germline V gene (reference sequence). CDR3 length: 15 residues. The CDR3 nucleotides are TGTGCCAGCAGCTTCACGACGGCCTCTGGAAACACCATATATTTT. Encoded protein: CASSFTTASGNTIYF.

The CDR3 here is CASSLEGNTDTQYF. The CDR3 nucleotides are TGTGCCAGCAGCTTAGAGGGGAACACAGATACGCAGTATTTT. This chain connects TRBV7-9 to TRBJ2-3, with a tentative D call TRBD1 (5 bases). The germline V gene has CDR1 SEHNR and CDR2 FQNEAQ (reference sequence). Between the trimmed V and J ends, which lost 1 base and 2 bases, there was a span of 7 bases. CDR3 length: 14 residues.

The rearrangement links TRBV6-1 to TRBJ1-1; D is ambiguous. Trimming took 2 bases from V and 10 from J, leaving 17 bases between them. Germline values: CDR1 MNHNS, CDR2 SASEGT. The CDR3 has 14 amino acids. The CDR3 DNA sequence: TGTGCCAGCAGTGAAAGTGTTGTAGGGCTCGTAGCTTTCTTT. Translation gives CASSESVVGLVAFF.

Points on this clone: In the same sample, other DNA sequences code for this CDR3. DNA of the CDR3: TGTGCCAGCAGTTCTCCGGGATCTGGAAACACCATATATTTT. Translated, it gives CASSSPGSGNTIYF. The chain carries TRBV27 and TRBJ1-3; D unclear. The germline gives CDR1 MNHEY, CDR2 SMNVEV (reference sequence). The length of the CDR3 is 14 residues. V lost 4 bases to trimming and J lost 1 base, with 8 bases between them.

In its sample, this clone was seen once. V and J are TRBV28 and TRBJ1-3; D unclear. This CDR3 is 15 amino acids long. V was cut by 3 bases and J by 0 bases, with 9 bases left in between. Germline V CDR1 and CDR2: MDHEN, SYDVKM. CDR3 amino acids: CASSFDQSSGNTIYF. Here the CDR3 DNA reads TGTGCCAGCAGTTTCGATCAGAGCTCTGGAAACACCATATATTTT.

This chain uses TRBV28 with TRBJ2-5; unclear D gene. The DNA end is a closer match to TRBJ2-7, so the J assignment may be wrong. The CDR3 contains 14 residues. Per the germline V gene, CDR1 is MDHEN and CDR2 is SYDVKM. CDR3 sequence (DNA): TGTGCCAGCGGACCCTCCGCGTGGGGATACGAGCAGTACTTC. Protein: CASGPSAWGYEQYF.

V gene TRBV7-2 combines with J gene TRBJ2-7; no clear D. The germline gives CDR1 SGHTA, CDR2 FQGNSA. CDR3 length: 15 residues. Trimming took off 5 bases at V and 7 bases at J, with 21 bases between the two ends. Here the CDR3 reads CASSDGKRMVEEQYF. In DNA, the CDR3 is TGTGCCAGCAGCGATGGTAAACGGATGGTTGAAGAGCAGTACTTC.

The chain combines TRBV7-8 with TRBJ2-2, with D maybe TRBD2 (6 bases). V was trimmed by 0 bases and J by 5 bases, leaving 10 bases between them. This CDR3 contains 15 residues. Per the germline V gene, CDR1 is SGHVS and CDR2 is FQNEAQ. The DNA of the CDR3 is TGTGCCAGCAGCTTAGCGCCAGGGAGGACCGGGGAGCTGTTTTTT. Translated: CASSLAPGRTGELFF.

The V gene is TRBV7-6, the J gene TRBJ2-7; D is perhaps TRBD1 (6 bases). This CDR3 spans 13 amino acids. Germline CDR1 and CDR2: SGHVS and FNYEAQ. The germline V and J ends were trimmed by 5 bases and 5 bases, with 13 bases remaining between them. The CDR3 DNA sequence: TGTGCCAGCAGCCCACCAAACAGGGACGAGCAGTACTTC. Translating it yields CASSPPNRDEQYF.

Remarks on this clone: The sample holds other DNA sequences that translate to the same CDR3. The genes are TRBV19 and TRBJ2-7, with D possibly matching TRBD1 (5 bases). CDR1 is LNHDA and CDR2 is SQIVND in the germline V gene (reference sequence). There are 13 residues in the CDR3. Between the trimmed V and J ends, which lost 1 base and 3 bases, there was a span of 7 bases. The CDR3 DNA follows: TGTGCCAGTAGTATAGGGGGCAGCTACGAGCAGTACTTC. It translates to CASSIGGSYEQYF.

The rearrangement links TRBV5-1 to TRBJ1-2; the D is unclear. The V gene's germline CDR1 is SGHRS and CDR2 YFSETQ. This CDR3 contains 14 residues. V was trimmed by 0 bases and J by 1 base, leaving 7 bases between them. The chain's CDR3 is CASSLGVFNYGYTF. The CDR3 DNA follows: TGCGCCAGCAGCTTGGGGGTTTTTAACTATGGCTACACCTTC.